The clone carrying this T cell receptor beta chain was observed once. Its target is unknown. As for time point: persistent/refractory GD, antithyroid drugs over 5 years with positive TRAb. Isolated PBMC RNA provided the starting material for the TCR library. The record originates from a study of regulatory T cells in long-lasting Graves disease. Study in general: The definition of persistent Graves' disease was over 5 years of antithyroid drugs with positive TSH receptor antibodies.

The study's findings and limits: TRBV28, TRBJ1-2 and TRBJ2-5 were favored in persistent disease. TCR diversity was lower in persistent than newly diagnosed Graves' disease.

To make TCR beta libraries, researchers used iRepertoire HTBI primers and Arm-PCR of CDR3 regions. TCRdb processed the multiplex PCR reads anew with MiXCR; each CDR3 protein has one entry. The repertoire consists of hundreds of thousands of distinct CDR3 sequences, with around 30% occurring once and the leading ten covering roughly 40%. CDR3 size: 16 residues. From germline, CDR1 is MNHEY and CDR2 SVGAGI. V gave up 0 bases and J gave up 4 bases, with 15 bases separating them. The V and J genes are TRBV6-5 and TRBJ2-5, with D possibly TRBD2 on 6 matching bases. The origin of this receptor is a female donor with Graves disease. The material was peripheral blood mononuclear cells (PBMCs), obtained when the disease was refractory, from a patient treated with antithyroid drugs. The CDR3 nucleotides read TGTGCCAGCAGTTACTCGACGGGGTCCGGGGGAGAGACCCAGTACTTC. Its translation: CASSYSTGSGGETQYF.